This T cell receptor beta chain appears in the sequencing data of a study of T cells in Graves' hyperthyroidism and ophthalmopathy. The wider study: Peripheral blood collection took place at initial diagnosis, before any treatment. Study outcomes and limitations: Most clonotypes expanded in thyroid above 0.001 were likewise present in blood. A model built on 13 V-J features separated ophthalmopathy from stable hyperthyroidism.

Active moderate-to-severe ophthalmopathy, Clinical Activity Score at least 3, NOSPECS at least 4, under 3 months' duration. Researchers took RNA transcripts and amplified the TCR beta CDR3 regions from them. A first-round RT-PCR of the TCR CDR3 used the HTBI primer set. TCRdb reanalysed the multiplex PCR reads using MiXCR and keeps one entry per CDR3 protein. Of around 570,000 distinct CDR3 sequences in the sample, 15% to 20% are singletons; the top ten hold 45% to 50%. This clonotype appeared a few times. The antigen remains unidentified. This CDR3 region has 14 residues. V lost 11 bases and J 4 bases, leaving 18 bases between the germline ends. The germline CDR1 and CDR2 sequences are MNHEY and SVGEGT.

The sequence came from a middle-aged man with Graves' ophthalmopathy. The sample taken for sequencing was blood. The chain recombines TRBV6-2 or TRBV6-3 with TRBJ2-1; tentative D call: TRBD1 (6 bases). The CDR3 region is CAESPDSWYNEQFF. CDR3 nucleotides: TGTGCCGAGAGTCCGGACAGTTGGTACAATGAGCAGTTCTTC.